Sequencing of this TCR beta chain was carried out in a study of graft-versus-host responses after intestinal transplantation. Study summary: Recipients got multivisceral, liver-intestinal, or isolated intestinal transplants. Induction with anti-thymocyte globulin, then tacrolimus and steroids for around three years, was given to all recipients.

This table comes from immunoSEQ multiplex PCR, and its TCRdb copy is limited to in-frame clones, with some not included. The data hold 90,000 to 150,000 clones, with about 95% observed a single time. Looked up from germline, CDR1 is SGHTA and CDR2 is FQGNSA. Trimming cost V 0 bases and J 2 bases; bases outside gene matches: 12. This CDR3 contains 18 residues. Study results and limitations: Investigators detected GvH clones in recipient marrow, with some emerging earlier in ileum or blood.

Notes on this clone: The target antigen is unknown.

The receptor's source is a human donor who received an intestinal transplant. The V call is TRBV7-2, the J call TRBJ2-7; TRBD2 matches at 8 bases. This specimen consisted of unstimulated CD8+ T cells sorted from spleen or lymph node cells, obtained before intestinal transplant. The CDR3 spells CASSLAIHIAGPAYEQYF. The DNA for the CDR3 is TGTGCCAGCAGCTTAGCCATCCATATAGCGGGGCCCGCCTACGAGCAGTACTTC.